This T cell receptor (beta chain) appears in the sequencing data of a study of regulatory T cells in long-lasting Graves disease. This clonotype has a count of ten or more. Trimming stripped 4 bases from V and 3 bases from J, with 10 bases between. This CDR3 is built from 12 residues. CDR1 is GTSNPN and CDR2 is SVGIG in the germline V gene (reference sequence). The time point denotes: newly diagnosed GD, antithyroid drugs for less than 3 months. There was RNA extracted from PBMCs, and the TCR library was made from it. Peripheral blood, about 10 milliliters of it, was drawn into EDTA tubes. Investigators prepared the TCR beta libraries by applying iRepertoire HTBI primers and Arm-PCR of CDR3 regions. One entry per CDR3 protein results from TCRdb running MiXCR on the multiplex PCR reads. This sample carries under 250,000 distinct CDR3 sequences, over 20% of them seen once, and the ten largest clones take about 14%.

The chain has TRBV30 and TRBJ2-7; D might be TRBD2 (5 bases). Sequenced here: peripheral blood mononuclear cells (PBMCs), sampled at new diagnosis, from a patient treated with antithyroid drugs. This sequence was found in a female donor with Graves disease. The CDR3 loop is CAWKTRVYEQYF. The CDR3 DNA follows: TGTGCCTGGAAGACGAGGGTCTACGAGCAGTACTTC.